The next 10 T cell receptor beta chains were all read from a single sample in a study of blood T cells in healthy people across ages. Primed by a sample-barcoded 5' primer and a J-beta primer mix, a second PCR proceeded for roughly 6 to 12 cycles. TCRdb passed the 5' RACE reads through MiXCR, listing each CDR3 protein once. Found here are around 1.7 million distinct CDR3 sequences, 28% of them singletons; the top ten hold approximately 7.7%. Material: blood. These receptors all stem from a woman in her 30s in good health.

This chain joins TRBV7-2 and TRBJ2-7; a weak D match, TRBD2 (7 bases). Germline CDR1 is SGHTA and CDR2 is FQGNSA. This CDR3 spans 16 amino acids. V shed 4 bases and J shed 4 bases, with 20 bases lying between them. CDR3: CASSSGGGLEAYEQYF. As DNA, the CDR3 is TGTGCCAGCAGCTCCGGGGGCGGACTAGAGGCTTACGAGCAGTACTTC.

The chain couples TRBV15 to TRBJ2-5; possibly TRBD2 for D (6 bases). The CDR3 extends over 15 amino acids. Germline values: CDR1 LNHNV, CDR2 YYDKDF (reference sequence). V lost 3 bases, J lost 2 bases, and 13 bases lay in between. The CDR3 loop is CATSRGGRRQETQYF. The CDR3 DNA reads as TGTGCCACCAGCAGGGGGGGACGGCGACAAGAGACCCAGTACTTC.

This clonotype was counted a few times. CDR3 residues: CASSPGGNGAYEQYF. DNA of the CDR3: TGTGCCAGCTCACCAGGGGGGAACGGAGCCTACGAGCAGTACTTC. V and J are TRBV18 and TRBJ2-7, with a possible D match to TRBD2 (6 bases). The germline V and J ends were trimmed by 2 bases and 2 bases, with 13 bases remaining between them. This CDR3 has 15 residues. Germline values: CDR1 KGHSH, CDR2 LQKENI.

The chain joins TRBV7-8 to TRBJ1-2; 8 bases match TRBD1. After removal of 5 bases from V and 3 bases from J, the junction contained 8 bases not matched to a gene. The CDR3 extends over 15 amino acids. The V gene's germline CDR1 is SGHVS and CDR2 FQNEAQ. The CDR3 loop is CASSPPQGAYYGYTF. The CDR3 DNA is TGTGCCAGCAGCCCCCCGCAGGGGGCTTACTATGGCTACACCTTC.

CDR3 residues: CASSGQGSQPFGETQYF. The CDR3, as DNA: TGCGCCAGCAGCGGCCAGGGGAGTCAACCGTTCGGAGAGACCCAGTACTTC. The chain is built from TRBV5-1 and TRBJ2-5, with D tentatively TRBD1 (6 bases). The germline V gene has CDR1 SGHRS and CDR2 YFSETQ. The CDR3 is 17 residues long. V dropped 4 bases and J dropped 4 bases, with 23 bases sitting between them. The full variable domain, rest sourced from reference TRBV5-1 and TRBJ2-5, is KAGVTQTPRYLIKTRGQQVTLSCSPISGHRSVSWYQQTPGQGLQFLFEYFSETQRNKGNFPGRFSGRQFSNSRSEMNVSTLELGDSALYLCASSGQGSQPFGETQYFGPGTRLLVL.

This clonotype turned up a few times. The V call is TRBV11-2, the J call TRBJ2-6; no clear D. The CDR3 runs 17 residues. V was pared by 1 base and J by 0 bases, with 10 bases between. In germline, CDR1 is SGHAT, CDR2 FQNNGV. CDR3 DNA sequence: TGTGCCAGCAGCTTAGGGAGAATGCACTCTGGGGCCAACGTCCTGACTTTC. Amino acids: CASSLGRMHSGANVLTF.

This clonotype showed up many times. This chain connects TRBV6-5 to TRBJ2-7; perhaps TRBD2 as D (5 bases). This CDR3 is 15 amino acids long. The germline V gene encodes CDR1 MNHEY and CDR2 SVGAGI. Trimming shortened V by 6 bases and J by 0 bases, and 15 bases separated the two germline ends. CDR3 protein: CASSPRSRDSYEQYF. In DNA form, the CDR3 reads TGTGCCAGCAGCCCCCGTAGCCGGGACTCCTACGAGCAGTACTTC.

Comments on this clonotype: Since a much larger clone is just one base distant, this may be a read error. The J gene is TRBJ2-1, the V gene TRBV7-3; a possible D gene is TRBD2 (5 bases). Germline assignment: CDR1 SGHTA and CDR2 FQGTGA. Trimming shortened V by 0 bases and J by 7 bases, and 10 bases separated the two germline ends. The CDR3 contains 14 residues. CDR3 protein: CASSLTRAANEQFF. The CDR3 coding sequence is TGTGCCAGCAGCTTAACGCGGGCAGCTAATGAGCAGTTCTTC.

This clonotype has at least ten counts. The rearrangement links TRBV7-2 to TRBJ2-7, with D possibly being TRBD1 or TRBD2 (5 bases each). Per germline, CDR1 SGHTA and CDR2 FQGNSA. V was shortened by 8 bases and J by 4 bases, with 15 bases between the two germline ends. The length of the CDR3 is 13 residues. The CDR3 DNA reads TGTGCCAGCGGGCCGGGACCCTTTTACGAGCAGTACTTC. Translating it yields CASGPGPFYEQYF.

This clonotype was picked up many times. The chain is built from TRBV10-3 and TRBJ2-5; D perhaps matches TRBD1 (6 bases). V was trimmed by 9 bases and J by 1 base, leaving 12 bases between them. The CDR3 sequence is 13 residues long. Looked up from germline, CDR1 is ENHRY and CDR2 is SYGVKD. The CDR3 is CAISTGIQETQYF. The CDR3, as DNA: TGTGCCATATCAACAGGGATCCAAGAGACCCAGTACTTC.